The sample holds a few counts of the clone carrying this TCR beta chain. The antigen is unknown. The sample originates from a study of vaccination effects on CD4 cells after COVID-19. Study-level background: Vaccination followed sampling of two convalescent patients by 16 days and one week respectively. General study points: The study found that post-vaccine spike-reactive clones in convalescents were mainly new vaccine-induced clones.

Before sequencing took place, the ViraFEST assay used viral peptide pools to expand antigen-specific CD4+ T cells. Subsequent to less than eleven days of culture, CD4+ T cells were isolated. Confirmation by PCR established that the person had SARS-CoV-2 infection between March and December 2020. Each well held some 2 million PBMC cultured with about 9.9 ug/ml peptides and about 10 IU/ml IL-2. Repertoires were generated with immunoSEQ multiplex PCR, while TCRdb's copy carries only in-frame clones and drops some. The sample lists tens of thousands of clones; roughly 69% were seen once. The V segment lost 2 bases and the J segment 0 bases; nucleotides outside the gene matches: 3. Germline values: CDR1 LGHNA, CDR2 YNFKEQ. CDR3 length: 17 residues.

The sequenced sample was CD4+ T cells from PBMCs cultured with HCoV-NL63 spike peptides, obtained before COVID-19 vaccination. The TCR was taken from a human donor who had a prior SARS-CoV-2 infection. This chain uses TRBV4-2 with TRBJ2-1; TRBD2 matches at 11 bases. CDR3: CASSQQTSGSSYNEQFF. The DNA of the CDR3 is TGTGCCAGCAGCCAACAAACTAGCGGGAGCTCCTACAATGAGCAGTTCTTC.